This record looks at one T cell receptor (beta chain) sequence and its context. Its antigen is undetermined. J lost 10 bases, V lost 5 bases, and 5 bases had no gene match. The germline V gene encodes CDR1 DFQATT and CDR2 SNEGSKA (reference sequence). The CDR3 extends over 11 amino acids. The data were taken from a study of graft-versus-host responses after intestinal transplantation. Study context: Multivisceral, liver-intestinal, or isolated intestinal grafts went to recipients. For two to four years after anti-thymocyte globulin induction, all recipients took tacrolimus and steroids. Study-wide points: GvH clones detected in recipient marrow included some appearing first in ileum or blood. An association linked early post-transplant HvG declines with peak circulating GvH clone levels.

Clones were read by immunoSEQ multiplex PCR, and TCRdb kept only the in-frame ones, dropping some. The table has tens of thousands of clones, more than 80% seen once. The clonotype originates from a human donor who received an intestinal transplant. This rearrangement joins TRBV20-1 to TRBJ2-1, with TRBD2 matching 7 bases. This sample comprised unstimulated CD8+ T cells sorted from spleen or lymph node cells, obtained before intestinal transplant. The chain's CDR3 is CSAAILAEQFF. The CDR3, as DNA: TGCAGTGCTGCGATACTAGCGGAGCAGTTCTTC.